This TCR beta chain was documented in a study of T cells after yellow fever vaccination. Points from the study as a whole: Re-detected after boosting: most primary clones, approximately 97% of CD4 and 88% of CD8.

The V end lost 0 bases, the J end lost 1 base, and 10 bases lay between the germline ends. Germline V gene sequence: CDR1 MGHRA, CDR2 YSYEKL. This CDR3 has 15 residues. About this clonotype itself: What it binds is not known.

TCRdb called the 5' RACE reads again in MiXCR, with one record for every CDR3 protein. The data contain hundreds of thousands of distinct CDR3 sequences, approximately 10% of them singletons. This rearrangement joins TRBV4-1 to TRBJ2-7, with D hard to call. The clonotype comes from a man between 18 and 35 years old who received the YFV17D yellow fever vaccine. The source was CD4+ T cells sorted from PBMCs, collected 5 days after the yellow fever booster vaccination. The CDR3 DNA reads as TGCGCCAGCAGCCAAGATGGGCCAGGTTCCTACGAGCAGTACTTC. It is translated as CASSQDGPGSYEQYF.